The 9 T cell receptor beta chains given below trace back to one sample, sequenced in a study of OX40 agonist ivuxolimab in advanced cancers. Library preparation employed the immunoSEQ multiplex PCR assay. Held by TCRdb, this immuneACCESS table contains in-frame sequences only and omits some clones. Under half of the omission traces to an unresolved V gene where checked; the cause of the rest is unknown. This sample holds approximately 40,000 clones; around 88% were observed only once. The ten largest clones add up to more than 20% of the sample. The starting material was CD4+ or CD8+ T cells sorted from blood, obtained in a trial of the OX40 agonist ivuxolimab. These receptors were obtained from an adult with an advanced solid tumor such as melanoma, head and neck, liver or kidney cancer.

This clone has just a few counts. The rearrangement links TRBV6-1 to TRBJ2-1; D ambiguous. V was trimmed by 5 bases and J by 4 bases, leaving 9 bases between them. Per germline, CDR1 MNHNS and CDR2 SASEGT. There are 13 residues in the CDR3. In DNA form, the CDR3 reads TGTGCCAGCAGTTCCGCCTTTTACAATGAGCAGTTCTTC. It encodes CASSSAFYNEQFF.

The CDR3 sequence: CASSQVRTESYEQYF. The CDR3 DNA reads TGCGCCAGCAGCCAAGTCCGGACAGAATCCTACGAGCAGTACTTC. The chain is built from TRBV4-1 and TRBJ2-7, with TRBD1 as a possible D gene (6 bases). The CDR3 is made up of 15 amino acids. Germline-derived CDR1 and CDR2 are MGHRA and YSYEKL. V dropped 1 base and J dropped 1 base, with 11 bases sitting between them.

The chain recombines TRBV28 with TRBJ2-3, with 8 bases identical to TRBD2. The CDR3 is 14 residues long. After removal of 5 bases from V and 6 bases from J, the junction contained 7 bases not matched to a gene. The germline V gene encodes CDR1 MDHEN and CDR2 SYDVKM. The chain's CDR3 is CASSPRVAGDTQYF. CDR3 in DNA: TGTGCCAGCAGTCCCCGGGTAGCGGGGGATACGCAGTATTTT.

This clone has a single count. The genes are TRBV19 and TRBJ1-5, with D perhaps TRBD1 (5 bases). Germline assignment: CDR1 LNHDA and CDR2 SQIVND (reference sequence). V was trimmed by 2 bases and J by 2 bases, leaving 22 bases between them. The CDR3 has 19 amino acids. The DNA of the CDR3 is TGTGCCAGTAGTATATTATCGTTGCGAGCAGGGAAAGGCAATCAGCCCCAGCATTTT. Translated, it gives CASSILSLRAGKGNQPQHF.

The gene calls are TRBV21-1 and TRBJ2-7. TRBV21-1 is a pseudogene segment. This CDR3 region has 15 residues. The chain's CDR3 is CASSKARRTTYEQYF. CDR3 bases: TGTGCCAGCAGCAAAGCGCGCCGGACGACCTACGAGCAGTACTTC.

J is TRBJ2-7 and V is TRBV6-5; 7 nucleotides match TRBD1. The CDR3 runs to 15 residues. The V gene end was trimmed by 0 bases and the J gene end by 0 bases; junction bases not matched to a gene: 2. Germline V CDR1 and CDR2: MNHEY, SVGAGI. The CDR3 bases are TGTGCCAGCAGTTACTCGGGACAGCTCTCCTACGAGCAGTACTTC. Translation: CASSYSGQLSYEQYF.

The rearrangement links TRBV4-1 to TRBJ2-1; 7 positions match TRBD2. Unmatched junction bases numbered 6, after V lost 4 bases and J lost 3 bases. Germline V gives CDR1 MGHRA, CDR2 YSYEKL. CDR3 size: 15 residues. As DNA, the CDR3 is TGCGCCAGCAGCCGTAACCGGGACTACTACAATGAGCAGTTCTTC. Protein product: CASSRNRDYYNEQFF.

The J gene is TRBJ2-7, the V gene TRBV28, with 8 bases that match TRBD2. CDR1 is MDHEN and CDR2 is SYDVKM in the germline V gene. The V segment lost 3 bases and the J segment 6 bases; nucleotides outside the gene matches: 13. This CDR3 has 16 amino acids. The chain's CDR3 is CASSFPRAGGGSEQYF. In DNA form, the CDR3 reads TGTGCCAGCAGTTTTCCGAGGGCGGGGGGAGGGAGCGAGCAGTACTTC.

In this sample, this clone turned up many times. The V gene is TRBV4-1, the J gene TRBJ1-1, with no clear D. V lost 2 bases and J lost 1, with 11 bases in between. The CDR3 is 15 residues long. The germline V gene has CDR1 MGHRA and CDR2 YSYEKL. Here the CDR3 DNA reads TGCGCCAGCAGCCAATACTCCGGGTCGAACACTGAAGCTTTCTTT. This translates into CASSQYSGSNTEAFF.